This TCR beta chain was captured in a study of blood T cell repertoires in COVID-19. V dropped 2 bases and J dropped 7; count of bases not matched to a gene: 16. There are 18 residues in the CDR3. Germline-derived CDR1 and CDR2 are LNHDA and SQIVND (reference sequence). Produced via immunoSEQ multiplex PCR; TCRdb's table is partial and in-frame only. The sample yields under 300,000 clones, over 65% seen once. The chain has TRBV19 and TRBJ1-5; 8 bases are a match to TRBD1. This clonotype was obtained from a man aged 60 to 69 who had recovered from COVID-19. What was sequenced was peripheral blood. CDR3 protein: CASSIFGQGVLVGQPQHF. The DNA of the CDR3 is TGTGCCAGTAGTATATTTGGACAGGGAGTTTTGGTCGGCCAGCCCCAGCATTTT.